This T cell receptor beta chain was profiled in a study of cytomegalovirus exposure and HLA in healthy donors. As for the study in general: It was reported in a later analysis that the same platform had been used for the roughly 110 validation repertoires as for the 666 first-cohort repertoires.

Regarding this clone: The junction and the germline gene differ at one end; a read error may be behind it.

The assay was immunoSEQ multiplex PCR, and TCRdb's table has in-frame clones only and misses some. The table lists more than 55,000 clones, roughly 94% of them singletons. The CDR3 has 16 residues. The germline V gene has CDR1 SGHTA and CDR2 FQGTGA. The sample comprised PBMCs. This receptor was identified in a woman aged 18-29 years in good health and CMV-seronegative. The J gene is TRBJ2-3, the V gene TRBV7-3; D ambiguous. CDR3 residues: CASSLTRNVGADTQYF. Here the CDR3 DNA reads TGTGCCAGCAGCCTAACCAGGAACGTGGGCGCAGATACGCAGTATTTT.